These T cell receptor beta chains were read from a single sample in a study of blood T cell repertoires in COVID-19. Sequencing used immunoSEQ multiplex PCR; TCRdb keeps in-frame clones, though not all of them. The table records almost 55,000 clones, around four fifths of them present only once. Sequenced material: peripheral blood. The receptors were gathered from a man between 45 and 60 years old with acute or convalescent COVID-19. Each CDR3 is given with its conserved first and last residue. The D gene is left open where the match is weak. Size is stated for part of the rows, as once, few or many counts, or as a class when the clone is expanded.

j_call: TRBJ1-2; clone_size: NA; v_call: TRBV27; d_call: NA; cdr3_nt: TGTGCCAGCAGTTTACAGGGGCGTACTAACTATGGCTACACCTTC; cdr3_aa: CASSLQGRTNYGYTF
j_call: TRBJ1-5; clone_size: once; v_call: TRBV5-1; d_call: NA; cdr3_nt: TGCGCCAGCAGCTTGATGTCAGGAAGCAATCAGCCCCAGCATTTT; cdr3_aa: CASSLMSGSNQPQHF
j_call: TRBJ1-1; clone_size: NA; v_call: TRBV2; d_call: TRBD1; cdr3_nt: TGTGCCAGCAGTGAGAGGGGGCAAGGGAACACTGAAGCTTTCTTT; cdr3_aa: CASSERGQGNTEAFF
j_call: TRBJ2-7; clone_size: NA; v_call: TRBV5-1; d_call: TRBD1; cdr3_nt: TGCGCCAGCAGCTTGGCCCCCACAGGGGCCTACGAGCAGTACTTC; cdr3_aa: CASSLAPTGAYEQYF
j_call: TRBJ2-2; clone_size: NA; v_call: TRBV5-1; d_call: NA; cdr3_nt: TGCGCCAGCAGCTCCGGACTCTACACCGGGGAGCTGTTTTTT; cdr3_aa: CASSSGLYTGELFF
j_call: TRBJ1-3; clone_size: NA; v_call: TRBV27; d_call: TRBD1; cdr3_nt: TGTGCCAGCAGGTTATCCCCTTCTTATTATCCCCCTAATTCAGACAGGGTTGGAAACACCATATATTTT; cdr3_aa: CASRLSPSYYPPNSDRVGNTIYF
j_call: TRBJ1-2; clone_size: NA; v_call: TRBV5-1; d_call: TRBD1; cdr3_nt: TGCGCCAGCAGCTTTCAGGGGGATGGCTACACCTTC; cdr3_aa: CASSFQGDGYTF
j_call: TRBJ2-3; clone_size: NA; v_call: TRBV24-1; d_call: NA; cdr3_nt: TGTGCCACCAGTGGAGGGTTAGGAGGCGATACGCAGTATTTT; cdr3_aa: CATSGGLGGDTQYF
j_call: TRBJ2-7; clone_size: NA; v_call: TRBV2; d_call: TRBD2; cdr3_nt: TGTGCCAGCAGCCTAGCGGGGGGTGTCCCACTTCTATCCTACGAGCAGTACTTC; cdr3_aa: CASSLAGGVPLLSYEQYF
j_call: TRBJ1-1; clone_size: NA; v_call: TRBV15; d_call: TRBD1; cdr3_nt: TGTGCCACCAGCAGAGATGTTGGGACAGGGGGAACTGAAGCTTTCTTT; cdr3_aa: CATSRDVGTGGTEAFF
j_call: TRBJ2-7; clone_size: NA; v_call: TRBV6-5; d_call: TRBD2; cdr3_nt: TGTGCCAGCAATAGCGGGAGTTACGAGCAGTACTTC; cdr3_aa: CASNSGSYEQYF
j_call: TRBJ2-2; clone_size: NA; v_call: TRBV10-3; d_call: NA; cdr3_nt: TGTGCCATCAGTGACTTCACCGGGGAGCTGTTTTTT; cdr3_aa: CAISDFTGELFF
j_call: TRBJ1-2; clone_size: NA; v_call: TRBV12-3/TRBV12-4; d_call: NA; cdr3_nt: TGTGCCAGCAGTCAGACAGACAACTATGGCTACACCTTC; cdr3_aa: CASSQTDNYGYTF
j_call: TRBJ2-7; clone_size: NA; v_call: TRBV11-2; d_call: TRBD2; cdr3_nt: TGTGCCAGCAGCCGATGGACTAGCGGGGCAAGCTCCTACGAGCAGTACTTC; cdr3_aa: CASSRWTSGASSYEQYF
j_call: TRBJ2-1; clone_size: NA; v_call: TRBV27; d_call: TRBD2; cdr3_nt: TGTGCCAGCACCTATCTAGCGGGAGGTTACAATGAGCAGTTCTTC; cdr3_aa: CASTYLAGGYNEQFF
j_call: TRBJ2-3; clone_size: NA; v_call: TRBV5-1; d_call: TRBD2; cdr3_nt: TGCGCCAGCAGCTTGGAGTCTAGCGGGGGGTCTACAGATACGCAGTATTTT; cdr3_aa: CASSLESSGGSTDTQYF
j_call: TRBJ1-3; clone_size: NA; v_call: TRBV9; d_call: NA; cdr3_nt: TGTGCCAGCAGCCCCAGCGTGGCGGGGTCTGGAAACACCATATATTTT; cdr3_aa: CASSPSVAGSGNTIYF
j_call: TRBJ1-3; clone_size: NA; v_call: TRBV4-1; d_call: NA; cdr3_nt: TGCGCCAGCAGCCAAGGGGGAGAATATGCAGGAAACACCATATATTTT; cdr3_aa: CASSQGGEYAGNTIYF
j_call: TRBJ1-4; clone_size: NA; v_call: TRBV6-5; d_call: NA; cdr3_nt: TGTGCCAGCAGTTATGGGGCTAAAGGTAGTGAAAAACTGTTTTTT; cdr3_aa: CASSYGAKGSEKLFF
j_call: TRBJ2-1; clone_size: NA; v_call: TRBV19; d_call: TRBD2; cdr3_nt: TGTGCCAGTAGTGGTGGGGCTAGCGGGGGATTCAATGAGCAGTTCTTC; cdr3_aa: CASSGGASGGFNEQFF
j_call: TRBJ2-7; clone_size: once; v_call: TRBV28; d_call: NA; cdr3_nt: TGTGCCAGCAGTGAAGGGACTGCCTACGAGCAGTACTTC; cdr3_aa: CASSEGTAYEQYF
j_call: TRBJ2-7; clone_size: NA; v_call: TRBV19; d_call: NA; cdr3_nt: TGTGCCACTCAAGGAGGCCCCTACGAGCAGTACTTC; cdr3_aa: CATQGGPYEQYF
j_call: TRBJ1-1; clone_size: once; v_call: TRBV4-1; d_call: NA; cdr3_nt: TGCGCCAGCAGCCAAGCTCGGGAGACTAACACTGAAGCTTTCTTT; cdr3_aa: CASSQARETNTEAFF
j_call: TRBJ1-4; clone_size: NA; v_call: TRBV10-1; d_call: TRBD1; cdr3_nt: TGCGCCGTACAGGGGCCTAATGAAAAACTGTTTTTT; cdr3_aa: CAVQGPNEKLFF
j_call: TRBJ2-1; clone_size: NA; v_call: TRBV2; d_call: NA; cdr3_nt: TGTGCCAGCAGTTATAGCTACAATGAGCAGTTCTTC; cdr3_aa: CASSYSYNEQFF
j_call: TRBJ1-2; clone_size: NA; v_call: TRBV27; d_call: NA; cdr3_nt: TGTGCCAGCAGTTTACACAGGGAATCTGGCTACACCTTC; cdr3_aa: CASSLHRESGYTF
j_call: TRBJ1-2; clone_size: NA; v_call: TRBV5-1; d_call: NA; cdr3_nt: TGCGCCAGCAGCTTGGACGAGGGAATATCTGGCTACACCTTC; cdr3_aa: CASSLDEGISGYTF
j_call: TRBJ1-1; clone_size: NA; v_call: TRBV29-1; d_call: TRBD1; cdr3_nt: TGCAGCGTTGATAGGACAGGGGACGGTGAAGCTTTCTTT; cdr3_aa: CSVDRTGDGEAFF
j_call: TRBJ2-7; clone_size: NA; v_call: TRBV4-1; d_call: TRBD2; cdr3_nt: TGCGCCAGCAGCCAAGGTGGGGGGGACGAGCAGTACTTC; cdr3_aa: CASSQGGGDEQYF
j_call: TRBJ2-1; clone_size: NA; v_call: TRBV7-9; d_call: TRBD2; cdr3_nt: TGTGCCAGCAGCTTGGCGCTAGCGGGAGGTGACAATGAGCAGTTCTTC; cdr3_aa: CASSLALAGGDNEQFF
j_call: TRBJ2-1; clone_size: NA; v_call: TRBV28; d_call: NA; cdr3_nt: TGTGCCAGCAGTACCATCGGGAATGAGCAGTTCTTC; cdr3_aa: CASSTIGNEQFF
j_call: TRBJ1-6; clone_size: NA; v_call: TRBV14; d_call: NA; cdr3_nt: TGTGCCAGCAGCCAATGGGGCGGCTCTTCACCCCTCCACTTT; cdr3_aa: CASSQWGGSSPLHF
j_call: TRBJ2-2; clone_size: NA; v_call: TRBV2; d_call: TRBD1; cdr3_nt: TGTGCCAGCAGTGGGGGGACAGGTACCGGGGAGCTGTTTTTT; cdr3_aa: CASSGGTGTGELFF
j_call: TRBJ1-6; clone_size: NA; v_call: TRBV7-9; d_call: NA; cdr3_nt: TGTGCCAGCAGCCGGGGGTCTGGTAATTCACCCCTCCACTTT; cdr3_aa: CASSRGSGNSPLHF
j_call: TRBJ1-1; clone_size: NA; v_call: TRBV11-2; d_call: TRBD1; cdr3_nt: TGTGCCAGCAGCTCAGACAGGGTTACTGAAGCTTTCTTT; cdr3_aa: CASSSDRVTEAFF
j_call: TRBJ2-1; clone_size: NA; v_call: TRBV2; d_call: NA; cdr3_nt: TGTGCCAGCACCCAGGGGTGGGGGAATGAGCAGTTCTTC; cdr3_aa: CASTQGWGNEQFF
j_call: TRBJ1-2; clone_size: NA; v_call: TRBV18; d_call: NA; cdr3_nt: TGTGCCAGCTCGACGGACAGTGTCTATGGCTACACCTTC; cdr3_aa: CASSTDSVYGYTF
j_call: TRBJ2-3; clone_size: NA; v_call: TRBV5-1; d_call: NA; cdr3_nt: TGCGCCAGCAGCTTGGTTCAGGGAGATACGCAGTATTTT; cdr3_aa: CASSLVQGDTQYF
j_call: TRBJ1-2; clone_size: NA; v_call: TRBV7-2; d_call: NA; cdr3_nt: TGTGCCAGCAGCCCGAGGGTCTCGGACTACGAAGACATAATATATGGCTACACCTTC; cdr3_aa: CASSPRVSDYEDIIYGYTF
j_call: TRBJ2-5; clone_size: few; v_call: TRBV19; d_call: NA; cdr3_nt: TGTGCCAGTAGTATAAGTTCGTTCGGGGGACCCCGGGAGACCCAGTACTTC; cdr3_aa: CASSISSFGGPRETQYF
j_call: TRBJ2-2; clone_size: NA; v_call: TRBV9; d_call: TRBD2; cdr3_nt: TGTGCCAGCAGCGTAGTTCCTAGCGGGAGGGACACCGGGGAGCTGTTTTTT; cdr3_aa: CASSVVPSGRDTGELFF